These 12 T cell receptor beta chains originate from one sample sequenced in a study of cytomegalovirus exposure and HLA in healthy donors. PCR primers comprised 60 Vbeta and 13 Jbeta primers. The method was immunoSEQ multiplex PCR; TCRdb's version includes in-frame clones alone and lacks a portion of them. The sample includes about 200,000 clones, 70% to 80% seen only once; the top ten take just under 3%. The sample was PBMCs. The receptor set was obtained from a woman younger than 45 in good health and CMV-seronegative.

This chain connects TRBV2 to TRBJ2-5; D is unresolved. Germline V CDR1 and CDR2: SNHLY, FYNNEI. CDR3 length equals 13 residues. The V and J ends lost 4 bases and 2 bases respectively, with 8 bases between them. CDR3: CASSVGSQETQYF. The CDR3 DNA reads as TGTGCCAGCAGTGTGGGCAGTCAAGAGACCCAGTACTTC.

This rearrangement joins TRBV7-9 to TRBJ1-2; 8 bases line up with TRBD1. This CDR3 contains 15 residues. The J segment lost 8 bases and the V segment lost 0 bases, leaving 8 bases of the junction unmatched. Per the germline V gene, CDR1 is SEHNR and CDR2 is FQNEAQ (reference sequence). The CDR3 is CASSLAGQVLFGYTF. The CDR3 DNA is TGTGCCAGCAGCTTAGCGGGACAGGTTTTGTTCGGCTACACCTTC.

V is TRBV11-2 and J is TRBJ2-3; 14 nucleotides line up with TRBD2. The trim removed 5 bases at V and 3 bases at J, leaving 4 bases unmatched. Germline CDR1 and CDR2: SGHAT and FQNNGV. This CDR3 spans 16 amino acids. The CDR3 DNA reads TGTGCCAGCAGCGGCAGACTAGCGGGGGGGACAGATACGCAGTATTTT. Its protein product is CASSGRLAGGTDTQYF.

V and J are TRBV9 and TRBJ2-3, with TRBD1 identical over 7 bases. Unmatched junction bases numbered 9, after V lost 3 bases and J lost 2 bases. Looked up from germline, CDR1 is SGDLS and CDR2 is YYNGEE. This CDR3 spans 16 amino acids. CDR3 sequence (DNA): TGTGCCAGCAGCGCCCAGACAGGGAATCCCACAGATACGCAGTATTTT. This sequence encodes CASSAQTGNPTDTQYF. The whole variable domain, remainder taken from reference TRBV9 and TRBJ2-3, is DSGVTQTPKHLITATGQRVTLRCSPRSGDLSVYWYQQSLDQGLQFLIQYYNGEERAKGNILERFSAQQFPDLHSELNLSSLELGDSALYFCASSAQTGNPTDTQYFGPGTRLTVL.

V and J are TRBV5-1 and TRBJ2-7, with 7 bases that match TRBD1. V was clipped by 4 bases and J by 5 bases; unmatched bases: 12. Germline V lookup: CDR1 SGHRS, CDR2 YFSETQ. This CDR3 spans 15 amino acids. The CDR3 spells CASSNIQGSGNEQYF. In nucleotides, the CDR3 is TGCGCCAGCAGCAACATACAGGGGTCGGGTAACGAGCAGTACTTC.

The chain links TRBV19 to TRBJ1-2; D is undetermined. The V end lost 8 bases, the J end lost 6 bases, and 16 bases lay between the germline ends. The CDR3 is 13 amino acids. Germline values: CDR1 LNHDA, CDR2 SQIVND (reference sequence). The CDR3 nucleotides read TGTGCCAGTGTCGGCGGCTACATGCATGGCTACACCTTC. This translates into CASVGGYMHGYTF.

This clone was found once. V gene TRBV7-9 combines with J gene TRBJ2-6; 8 bases map to TRBD1. The CDR3 contains 19 residues. The J segment lost 5 bases and the V segment lost 3 bases, leaving 15 bases of the junction unmatched. Germline V lookup: CDR1 SEHNR, CDR2 FQNEAQ (reference sequence). Here the CDR3 DNA reads TGTGCCAGCAGCTTGGGATTTACAGGGGGTAGTCTGAGGGCCAACGTCCTGACTTTC. Translating gives CASSLGFTGGSLRANVLTF.

This rearrangement joins TRBV20-1 to TRBJ2-3; tentative D call: TRBD2 (6 bases). Per germline, CDR1 DFQATT and CDR2 SNEGSKA (reference sequence). V was clipped by 5 bases and J by 9 bases, with 12 bases between them. This CDR3 comprises 11 residues. The CDR3 nucleotides are TGCAGTGCTGGACCTGGGGGGACGCAGTATTTT. Translated: CSAGPGGTQYF.

The chain uses TRBV29-1 and TRBJ2-3; TRBD2 aligns across 12 bases. CDR1 is SQVTM, CDR2 ANQGSEA, per germline. CDR3 length equals 16 residues. V lost 6 bases and J lost 0; bases outside the gene matches: 7. The CDR3 loop reads CSVMGLAGSSTDTQYF. DNA for the CDR3: TGCAGCGTGATGGGACTAGCGGGTTCTAGCACAGATACGCAGTATTTT.

The chain carries TRBV7-9 and TRBJ2-7; 10 bases are a match to TRBD2. From germline, CDR1 is SEHNR and CDR2 FQNEAQ (reference sequence). CDR3 length: 14 amino acids. The trim removed 5 bases at V and 5 bases at J, leaving 6 bases unmatched. CDR3 sequence: CASSRTSGFNEQYF. The CDR3 nucleotides are TGTGCCAGCAGCCGGACTAGCGGTTTCAACGAGCAGTACTTC.

The V gene is TRBV5-6, the J gene TRBJ1-5; D is ambiguous. V lost 3 bases and J lost 5, with 21 bases in between. The CDR3 has 17 amino acids. CDR1 is SGHDT, CDR2 YYEEEE, per germline. The CDR3 DNA reads TGTGCCAGCAGCTCCTCCATCGGGTCACACATGGATCAGCCCCAGCATTTT. The encoded protein is CASSSSIGSHMDQPQHF.

The chain recombines TRBV6-6 with TRBJ2-2, with TRBD2 matching over 12 bases. CDR1 is MNHNY, CDR2 SVGAGI, per germline (reference sequence). V dropped 5 bases and J dropped 4; count of bases not matched to a gene: 5. CDR3 length: 16 residues. The CDR3 DNA sequence: TGTGCCAGCAGTCACCCGACTAGCGGGAGCACCGGGGAGCTGTTTTTT. Its translation: CASSHPTSGSTGELFF.